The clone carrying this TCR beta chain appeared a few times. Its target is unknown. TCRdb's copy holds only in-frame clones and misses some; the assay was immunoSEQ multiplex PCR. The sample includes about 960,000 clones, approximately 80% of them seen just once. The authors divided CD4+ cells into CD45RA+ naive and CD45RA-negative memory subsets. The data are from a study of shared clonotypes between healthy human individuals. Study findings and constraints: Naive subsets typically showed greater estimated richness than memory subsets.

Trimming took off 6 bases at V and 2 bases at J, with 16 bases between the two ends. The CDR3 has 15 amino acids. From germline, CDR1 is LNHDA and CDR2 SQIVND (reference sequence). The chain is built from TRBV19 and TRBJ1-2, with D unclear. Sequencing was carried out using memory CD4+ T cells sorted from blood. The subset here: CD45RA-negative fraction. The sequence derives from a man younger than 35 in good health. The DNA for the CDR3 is TGTGCCAGTAGCATTGCCCTCACAGTGAACTATGGCTACACCTTC. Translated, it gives CASSIALTVNYGYTF.